This is a list of T cell receptor beta chains from one sample in a study of cytomegalovirus exposure and HLA in healthy donors. Repertoires were generated with immunoSEQ multiplex PCR, while TCRdb's copy carries only in-frame clones and drops some. This sample has some 150,000 clones, with about four fifths found just once. Input material: PBMCs. These TCRs come from a man aged 18 to 30 in good health and CMV-seropositive. The CDR3 runs from the conserved cysteine through the conserved F or W. A D gene is named only where the DNA matches it firmly. Expanded clones get a size class; other rows say once, few or many, or leave the size out.

V gene: TRBV28
D gene: -
clone size: -
J gene: TRBJ1-4
CDR3 protein: CAWGGYNEKLFF
CDR3 DNA: TGTGCCTGGGGGGGGTATAATGAAAAACTGTTTTTT

V gene: TRBV25-1
D gene: TRBD2
clone size: -
J gene: TRBJ2-1
CDR3 protein: CASSDLRGGLALDEQFF
CDR3 DNA: TGTGCCAGCAGTGACCTAAGGGGGGGACTAGCTTTGGATGAGCAGTTCTTC

V gene: TRBV5-4
D gene: -
clone size: -
J gene: TRBJ1-1
CDR3 protein: CASSLKGDEAFF
CDR3 DNA: TGTGCCAGCAGCTTGAAAGGGGATGAAGCTTTCTTT

V gene: TRBV6-4
D gene: TRBD2
clone size: -
J gene: TRBJ2-3
CDR3 protein: CASSRLAGGGTDTQYF
CDR3 DNA: TGTGCCAGCAGCCGACTAGCGGGAGGAGGTACAGATACGCAGTATTTT

V gene: TRBV28
D gene: -
clone size: -
J gene: TRBJ1-6
CDR3 protein: CASSPGGGYNSPLHF
CDR3 DNA: TGTGCCAGCAGCCCGGGGGGAGGCTATAATTCACCCCTCCACTTT

V gene: TRBV29-1
D gene: -
clone size: -
J gene: TRBJ2-1
CDR3 protein: CSVGLHSYNEQFF
CDR3 DNA: TGCAGCGTCGGTCTTCACTCCTACAATGAGCAGTTCTTC

V gene: TRBV27
D gene: TRBD1
clone size: -
J gene: TRBJ2-1
CDR3 protein: CASSTLQGSSYNEQFF
CDR3 DNA: TGTGCCAGCAGCACCTTACAGGGGAGCTCCTACAATGAGCAGTTCTTC

V gene: TRBV27
D gene: -
clone size: few
J gene: TRBJ1-5
CDR3 protein: CASSLYRGRNQPQHF
CDR3 DNA: TGTGCCAGCAGTTTATATCGCGGGCGCAATCAGCCCCAGCATTTT

V gene: TRBV6-5
D gene: -
clone size: -
J gene: TRBJ1-5
CDR3 protein: CASGEAARRPQHF
CDR3 DNA: TGTGCCAGCGGAGAGGCAGCCCGGAGGCCCCAGCATTTT

V gene: TRBV6-1
D gene: -
clone size: -
J gene: TRBJ1-5
CDR3 protein: CASRAGYSNQPQHF
CDR3 DNA: TGTGCCAGCAGGGCAGGTTATAGCAATCAGCCCCAGCATTTT

V gene: TRBV19
D gene: TRBD1
clone size: few
J gene: TRBJ1-2
CDR3 protein: CASSTRGTGDGYTF
CDR3 DNA: TGTGCCAGTAGTACCCGAGGGACAGGGGATGGCTACACCTTC

V gene: TRBV5-1
D gene: -
clone size: once
J gene: TRBJ2-3
CDR3 protein: CASSLGVRGTDTQYF
CDR3 DNA: TGCGCCAGCAGCTTGGGCGTTCGGGGAACAGATACGCAGTATTTT

V gene: TRBV28
D gene: -
clone size: -
J gene: TRBJ1-4
CDR3 protein: CASSFSSGPLNEKLFF
CDR3 DNA: TGTGCCAGCAGTTTCTCATCAGGGCCCCTTAATGAAAAACTGTTTTTT

V gene: TRBV6-1
D gene: -
clone size: -
J gene: TRBJ2-7
CDR3 protein: CASSEARNYEQYF
CDR3 DNA: TGTGCCAGCAGTGAAGCCCGTAACTACGAGCAGTACTTC

V gene: TRBV7-9
D gene: -
clone size: -
J gene: TRBJ1-2
CDR3 protein: CASSETGKVVDGYTF
CDR3 DNA: TGTGCCAGCAGCGAAACAGGGAAGGTCGTGGATGGCTACACCTTC

V gene: TRBV27
D gene: TRBD1
clone size: -
J gene: TRBJ1-5
CDR3 protein: CASKDLRTGGKLNQPQHF
CDR3 DNA: TGTGCCAGCAAGGATCTCAGGACAGGGGGAAAACTCAATCAGCCCCAGCATTTT

V gene: TRBV5-8
D gene: -
clone size: -
J gene: TRBJ2-7
CDR3 protein: CASSAQGAHEQYF
CDR3 DNA: TGTGCCAGCAGCGCCCAAGGGGCCCACGAGCAGTACTTC

V gene: TRBV9
D gene: -
clone size: -
J gene: TRBJ2-7
CDR3 protein: CASSAQFGTPTYEQYF
CDR3 DNA: TGTGCCAGCAGCGCCCAGTTCGGGACACCGACCTACGAGCAGTACTTC

V gene: TRBV5-1
D gene: TRBD2
clone size: -
J gene: TRBJ2-7
CDR3 protein: CASSWGTSGSYEQYF
CDR3 DNA: TGCGCCAGCAGCTGGGGGACTAGCGGGAGTTACGAGCAGTACTTC

V gene: TRBV4-1
D gene: TRBD1
clone size: -
J gene: TRBJ1-1
CDR3 protein: CASSQSTGTGGSGPSEAFF
CDR3 DNA: TGCGCCAGCAGCCAGAGTACCGGGACAGGGGGCTCTGGCCCCTCTGAAGCTTTCTTT

V gene: TRBV11-2
D gene: TRBD1
clone size: few
J gene: TRBJ2-2
CDR3 protein: CASSLGTGEPGELFF
CDR3 DNA: TGTGCCAGCAGCTTAGGGACAGGCGAACCCGGGGAGCTGTTTTTT

V gene: TRBV11-2
D gene: TRBD1
clone size: -
J gene: TRBJ1-1
CDR3 protein: CASSQTGGITEAFF
CDR3 DNA: TGTGCCAGCAGCCAGACAGGGGGTATCACTGAAGCTTTCTTT

V gene: TRBV29-1
D gene: -
clone size: -
J gene: TRBJ1-1
CDR3 protein: CSVVSYTGNTEAFF
CDR3 DNA: TGCAGCGTAGTTAGTTATACAGGGAACACTGAAGCTTTCTTT

V gene: TRBV2
D gene: TRBD1
clone size: -
J gene: TRBJ1-2
CDR3 protein: CASSGQGAPGYTF
CDR3 DNA: TGTGCCAGCAGTGGCCAGGGGGCGCCTGGCTACACCTTC

V gene: TRBV6-1
D gene: -
clone size: -
J gene: TRBJ1-5
CDR3 protein: CASSEVYKQPQHF
CDR3 DNA: TGTGCCAGCAGTGAAGTGTACAAGCAGCCCCAGCATTTT

V gene: TRBV4-1
D gene: TRBD2
clone size: -
J gene: TRBJ2-1
CDR3 protein: CASSYRTSGYNEQFF
CDR3 DNA: TGCGCCAGCAGTTACCGGACTAGCGGCTACAATGAGCAGTTCTTC

V gene: TRBV5-1
D gene: TRBD2
clone size: few
J gene: TRBJ2-7
CDR3 protein: CASSPGTSGSNEQYF
CDR3 DNA: TGCGCCAGCAGCCCGGGGACTAGCGGGAGCAACGAGCAGTACTTC

V gene: TRBV25-1
D gene: -
clone size: -
J gene: TRBJ2-5
CDR3 protein: CASRGSRKTQYF
CDR3 DNA: TGTGCCAGCAGAGGGAGTAGGAAGACCCAGTACTTC

V gene: TRBV28
D gene: TRBD1
clone size: few
J gene: TRBJ2-7
CDR3 protein: CASSSYRGVYEQYF
CDR3 DNA: TGTGCCAGCAGTTCCTACAGGGGGGTGTACGAGCAGTACTTC

V gene: TRBV4-1
D gene: -
clone size: few
J gene: TRBJ1-1
CDR3 protein: CASSHDQATNTEAFF
CDR3 DNA: TGCGCCAGCAGCCATGACCAGGCGACCAACACTGAAGCTTTCTTT

V gene: TRBV5-1
D gene: -
clone size: -
J gene: TRBJ2-7
CDR3 protein: CASSLGTDTTTEQYF
CDR3 DNA: TGCGCCAGCAGCTTGGGTACGGACACCACAACCGAGCAGTACTTC

V gene: TRBV29-1
D gene: -
clone size: -
J gene: TRBJ2-7
CDR3 protein: CSVLERLGEQYF
CDR3 DNA: TGCAGCGTCCTAGAGAGGCTGGGCGAGCAGTACTTC

V gene: TRBV4-1
D gene: TRBD2
clone size: once
J gene: TRBJ2-5
CDR3 protein: CASSRTGLAGAGETQYF
CDR3 DNA: TGCGCCAGCAGCCGCACGGGACTAGCGGGAGCAGGAGAGACCCAGTACTTC

V gene: TRBV11-2
D gene: -
clone size: once
J gene: TRBJ2-5
CDR3 protein: CASSLNRAVETQYF
CDR3 DNA: TGTGCCAGCAGCTTGAACAGGGCGGTAGAGACCCAGTACTTC

V gene: TRBV25-1
D gene: -
clone size: -
J gene: TRBJ2-7
CDR3 protein: CASSESGGTSPYEQYF
CDR3 DNA: TGTGCCAGCAGTGAATCAGGTGGGACATCCCCCTACGAGCAGTACTTC

V gene: TRBV28
D gene: -
clone size: once
J gene: TRBJ1-5
CDR3 protein: CASSGAGLKNQPQHF
CDR3 DNA: TGTGCCAGCAGTGGGGCAGGGTTAAAGAATCAGCCCCAGCATTTT

V gene: TRBV9
D gene: TRBD2
clone size: -
J gene: TRBJ2-1
CDR3 protein: CASSGPGLAKQSYNEQFF
CDR3 DNA: TGTGCCAGCAGCGGGCCGGGACTAGCGAAACAATCCTACAATGAGCAGTTCTTC

V gene: TRBV19
D gene: -
clone size: -
J gene: TRBJ1-3
CDR3 protein: CASNRDFSGNTIYF
CDR3 DNA: TGTGCCAGTAACCGGGACTTCTCTGGAAACACCATATATTTT

V gene: TRBV19
D gene: -
clone size: once
J gene: TRBJ1-1
CDR3 protein: CASINGGASPNTEAFF
CDR3 DNA: TGTGCCAGTATAAATGGGGGGGCCTCTCCTAACACTGAAGCTTTCTTT

V gene: TRBV9
D gene: TRBD2
clone size: -
J gene: TRBJ2-3
CDR3 protein: CASSAPGGGTSTDTQYF
CDR3 DNA: TGTGCCAGCAGCGCCCCGGGGGGAGGGACTAGCACAGATACGCAGTATTTT

V gene: TRBV19
D gene: -
clone size: -
J gene: TRBJ1-5
CDR3 protein: CASSIRGSNQPQHF
CDR3 DNA: TGTGCCAGTAGTATAAGGGGGAGCAATCAGCCCCAGCATTTT

V gene: TRBV6-5
D gene: -
clone size: -
J gene: TRBJ2-1
CDR3 protein: CASSYSRQRRMGQFF
CDR3 DNA: TGTGCCAGCAGTTACTCGCGACAGAGACGAATGGGGCAGTTCTTC

V gene: TRBV6-5
D gene: -
clone size: -
J gene: TRBJ2-4
CDR3 protein: CASSSFVAGAKNIQYF
CDR3 DNA: TGTGCCAGCAGTTCCTTTGTAGCCGGGGCCAAAAACATTCAGTACTTC

V gene: TRBV6-5
D gene: -
clone size: -
J gene: TRBJ2-7
CDR3 protein: CASTRNGNGYEQYF
CDR3 DNA: TGTGCCAGCACCCGGAACGGCAACGGGTACGAGCAGTACTTC

V gene: TRBV6-5
D gene: TRBD1
clone size: -
J gene: TRBJ1-5
CDR3 protein: CASRRLGQGNQPQHF
CDR3 DNA: TGTGCCAGCAGACGCCTTGGACAGGGCAATCAGCCCCAGCATTTT

V gene: TRBV5-1
D gene: -
clone size: -
J gene: TRBJ1-5
CDR3 protein: CASSHDPGHHIYYSNQPQHF
CDR3 DNA: TGCGCCAGCAGCCATGACCCGGGACATCACATATATTATAGCAATCAGCCCCAGCATTTT

V gene: TRBV5-1
D gene: -
clone size: few
J gene: TRBJ2-5
CDR3 protein: CASSLRDMQETQYF
CDR3 DNA: TGCGCCAGCAGCCTCCGGGACATGCAAGAGACCCAGTACTTC

V gene: TRBV28
D gene: TRBD1
clone size: -
J gene: TRBJ1-4
CDR3 protein: CASSTGATNEKLFF
CDR3 DNA: TGTGCCAGCAGTACAGGGGCAACTAATGAAAAACTGTTTTTT

V gene: TRBV9
D gene: TRBD1
clone size: -
J gene: TRBJ1-4
CDR3 protein: CASSVGDSNEKLFF
CDR3 DNA: TGTGCCAGCAGCGTAGGGGACAGTAATGAAAAACTGTTTTTT

V gene: TRBV7-8
D gene: -
clone size: -
J gene: TRBJ2-4
CDR3 protein: CASSPDRDIQYF
CDR3 DNA: TGTGCCAGCAGTCCCGACCGGGACATTCAGTACTTC

V gene: TRBV29-1
D gene: -
clone size: -
J gene: TRBJ2-7
CDR3 protein: CSVSRGYEQYF
CDR3 DNA: TGCAGCGTAAGCAGGGGTTACGAGCAGTACTTC

V gene: TRBV2
D gene: -
clone size: -
J gene: TRBJ1-5
CDR3 protein: CASAEKTSNQPQHF
CDR3 DNA: TGTGCCAGCGCGGAGAAAACTAGCAATCAGCCCCAGCATTTT

V gene: TRBV28
D gene: -
clone size: -
J gene: TRBJ2-4
CDR3 protein: CASSLSGTRTRAKNIQYF
CDR3 DNA: TGTGCCAGCAGTTTAAGCGGGACACGCACCAGGGCCAAAAACATTCAGTACTTC

V gene: TRBV10-2
D gene: TRBD1
clone size: -
J gene: TRBJ2-1
CDR3 protein: CASFGQDLSYNEQFF
CDR3 DNA: TGCGCCAGTTTCGGACAGGACCTATCCTACAATGAGCAGTTCTTC

V gene: TRBV5-1
D gene: TRBD1
clone size: -
J gene: TRBJ1-5
CDR3 protein: CASSLGGQGTGQPQHF
CDR3 DNA: TGCGCCAGCAGCTTGGGGGGACAGGGAACGGGTCAGCCCCAGCATTTT

V gene: TRBV27
D gene: TRBD1
clone size: -
J gene: TRBJ2-1
CDR3 protein: CASSLAVGTVSYNEQFF
CDR3 DNA: TGTGCCAGCAGCCTTGCTGTGGGGACAGTTTCCTACAATGAGCAGTTCTTC